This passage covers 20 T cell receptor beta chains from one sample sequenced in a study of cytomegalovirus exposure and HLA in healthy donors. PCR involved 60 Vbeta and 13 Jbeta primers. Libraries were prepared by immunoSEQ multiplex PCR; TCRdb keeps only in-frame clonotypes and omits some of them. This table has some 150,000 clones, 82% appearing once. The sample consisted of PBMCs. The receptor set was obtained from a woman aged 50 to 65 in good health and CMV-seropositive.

The CDR3 here is CASSPEGGPGGYTF. The CDR3 DNA follows: TGTGCCAGCAGCCCCGAGGGGGGGCCCGGTGGCTACACCTTC. The rearrangement links TRBV5-4 to TRBJ1-2; possible D gene TRBD1, 6 bases. The CDR3 loop spans 14 amino acids. CDR1 is SGHNT and CDR2 is YYREEE in the germline V gene (reference sequence). Trimming left V 4 bases short and J 7 bases short, with 17 bases between.

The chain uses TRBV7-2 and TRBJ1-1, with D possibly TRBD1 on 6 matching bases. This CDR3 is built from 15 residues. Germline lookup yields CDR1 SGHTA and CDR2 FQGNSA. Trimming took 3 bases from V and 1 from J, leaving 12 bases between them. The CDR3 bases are TGTGCCAGCAGCTTTCAGACAGGAGGGAACACTGAAGCTTTCTTT. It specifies CASSFQTGGNTEAFF.

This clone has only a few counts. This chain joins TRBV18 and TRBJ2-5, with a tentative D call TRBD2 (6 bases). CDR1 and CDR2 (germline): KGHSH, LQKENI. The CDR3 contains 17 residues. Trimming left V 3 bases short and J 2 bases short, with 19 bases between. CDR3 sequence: CASSPIGEEGRQETQYF. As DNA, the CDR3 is TGTGCCAGCTCACCGATTGGGGAGGAGGGAAGGCAAGAGACCCAGTACTTC.

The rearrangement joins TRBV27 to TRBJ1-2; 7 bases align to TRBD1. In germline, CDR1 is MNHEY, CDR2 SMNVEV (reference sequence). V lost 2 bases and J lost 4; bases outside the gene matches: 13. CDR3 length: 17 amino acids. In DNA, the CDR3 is TGTGCCAGCAGTTTACAGGGCACAGGGGTGGGGCCCTATGGCTACACCTTC. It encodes CASSLQGTGVGPYGYTF.

The CDR3 nucleotides read TGTGCCAGTCAACCACAACGGGGAGGGACCGGGGAGCTGTTTTTT. Translating gives CASQPQRGGTGELFF. The chain joins TRBV19 to TRBJ2-2; 7 bases match TRBD2. The J segment lost 5 bases and the V segment lost 8 bases, leaving 11 bases of the junction unmatched. CDR3 length equals 15 residues. Germline V lookup: CDR1 LNHDA, CDR2 SQIVND (reference sequence).

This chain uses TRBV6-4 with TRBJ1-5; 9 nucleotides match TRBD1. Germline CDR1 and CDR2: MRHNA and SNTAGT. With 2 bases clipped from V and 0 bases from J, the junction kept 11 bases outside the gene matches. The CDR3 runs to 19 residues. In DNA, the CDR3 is TGTGCCAGCAGTGACAACAGGGGGCTCCGGAGCGTTAGCAATCAGCCCCAGCATTTT. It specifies CASSDNRGLRSVSNQPQHF.

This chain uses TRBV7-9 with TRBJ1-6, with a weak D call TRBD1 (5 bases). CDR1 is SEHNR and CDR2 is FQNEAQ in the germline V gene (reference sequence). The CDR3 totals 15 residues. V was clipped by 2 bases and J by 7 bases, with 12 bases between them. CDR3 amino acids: CASSLLGQGNSPLHF. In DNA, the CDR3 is TGTGCCAGCAGCTTATTGGGCCAGGGCAATTCACCCCTCCACTTT.

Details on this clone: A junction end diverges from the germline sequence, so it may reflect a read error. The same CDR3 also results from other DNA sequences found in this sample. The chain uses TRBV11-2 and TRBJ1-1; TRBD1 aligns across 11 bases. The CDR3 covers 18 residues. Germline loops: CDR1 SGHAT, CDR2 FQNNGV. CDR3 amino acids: CASSYGGWRDRGDTEAFF. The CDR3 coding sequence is TGTGCCAGCAGCTATGGGGGGTGGCGGGACAGGGGGGACACCGAAGCTTTCTTT.

This chain's CDR3 is CASSFGISGNTIYF. For the CDR3, the DNA is TGTGCCAGCAGCTTCGGGATCTCTGGAAACACCATATATTTT. The chain uses TRBV9 and TRBJ1-3, with D unresolved. Trimming left V 4 bases short and J 0 bases short, with 8 bases between. Germline lookup yields CDR1 SGDLS and CDR2 YYNGEE. The CDR3 spans 14 residues. The full variable domain, rest sourced from reference TRBV9 and TRBJ1-3, is DSGVTQTPKHLITATGQRVTLRCSPRSGDLSVYWYQQSLDQGLQFLIQYYNGEERAKGNILERFSAQQFPDLHSELNLSSLELGDSALYFCASSFGISGNTIYFGEGSWLTVV.

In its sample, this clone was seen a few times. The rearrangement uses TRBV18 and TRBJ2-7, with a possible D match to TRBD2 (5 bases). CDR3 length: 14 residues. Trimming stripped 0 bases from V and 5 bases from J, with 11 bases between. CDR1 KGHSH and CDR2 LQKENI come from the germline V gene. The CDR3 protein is CASSPPGTRDEQYF. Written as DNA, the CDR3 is TGTGCCAGCTCACCACCAGGAACGAGGGACGAGCAGTACTTC.

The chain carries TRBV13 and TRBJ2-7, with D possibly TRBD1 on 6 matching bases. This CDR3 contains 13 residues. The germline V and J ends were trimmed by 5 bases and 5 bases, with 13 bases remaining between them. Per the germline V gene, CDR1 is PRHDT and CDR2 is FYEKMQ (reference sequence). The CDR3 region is CASSLGYRDEQYF. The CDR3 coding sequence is TGTGCCAGCAGCCTGGGCTACAGGGACGAGCAGTACTTC.

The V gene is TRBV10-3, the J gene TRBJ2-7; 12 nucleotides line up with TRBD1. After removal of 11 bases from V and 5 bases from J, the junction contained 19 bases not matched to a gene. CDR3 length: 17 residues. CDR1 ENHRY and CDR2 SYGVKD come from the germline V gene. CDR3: CAAQRRGGQGAMDEQYF. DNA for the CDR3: TGTGCCGCCCAACGGAGGGGGGGACAGGGGGCTATGGACGAGCAGTACTTC.

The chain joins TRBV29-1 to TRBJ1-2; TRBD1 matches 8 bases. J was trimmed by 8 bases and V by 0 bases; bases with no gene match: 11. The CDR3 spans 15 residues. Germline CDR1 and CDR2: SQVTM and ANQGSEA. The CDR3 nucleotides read TGCAGCGTTGAAGACAGGGGACAGGATGTAGTCGGCTACACCTTC. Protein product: CSVEDRGQDVVGYTF.

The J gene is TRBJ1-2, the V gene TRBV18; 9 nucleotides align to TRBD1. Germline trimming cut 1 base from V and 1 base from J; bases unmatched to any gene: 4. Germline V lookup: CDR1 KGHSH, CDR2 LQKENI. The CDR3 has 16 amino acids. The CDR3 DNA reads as TGTGCCAGCTCACCACGAACGGGACAGGGTAACTATGGCTACACCTTC. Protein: CASSPRTGQGNYGYTF. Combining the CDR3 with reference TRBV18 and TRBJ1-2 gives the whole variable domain NAGVMQNPRHLVRRRGQEARLRCSPMKGHSHVYWYRQLPEEGLKFMVYLQKENIIDESGMPKERFSAEFPKEGPSILRIQQVVRGDSAAYFCASSPRTGQGNYGYTFGSGTRLTVV.

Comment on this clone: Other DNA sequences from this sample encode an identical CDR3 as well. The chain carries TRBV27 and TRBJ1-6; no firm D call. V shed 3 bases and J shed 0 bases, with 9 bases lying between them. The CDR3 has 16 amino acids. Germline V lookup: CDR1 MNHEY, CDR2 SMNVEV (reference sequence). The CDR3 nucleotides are TGTGCCAGCAGTTTCCTCGGTAGCTCCTATAATTCACCCCTCCACTTT. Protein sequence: CASSFLGSSYNSPLHF.

The CDR3 region is CSAGTGVEAFF. CDR3 DNA sequence: TGCAGTGCAGGGACAGGGGTTGAAGCTTTCTTT. V is TRBV20-1 and J is TRBJ1-1; 10 nucleotides align to TRBD1. Germline CDR1 DFQATT, CDR2 SNEGSKA (reference sequence). The V segment lost 6 bases and the J segment 7 bases; nucleotides outside the gene matches: 2. The CDR3 is made up of 11 amino acids.

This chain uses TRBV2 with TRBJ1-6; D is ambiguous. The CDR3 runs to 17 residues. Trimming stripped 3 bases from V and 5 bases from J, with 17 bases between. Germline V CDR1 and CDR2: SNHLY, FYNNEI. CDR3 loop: CASSDEFGRANNSPLHF. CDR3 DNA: TGTGCCAGCAGTGACGAGTTTGGGAGAGCAAATAATTCACCCCTCCACTTT.

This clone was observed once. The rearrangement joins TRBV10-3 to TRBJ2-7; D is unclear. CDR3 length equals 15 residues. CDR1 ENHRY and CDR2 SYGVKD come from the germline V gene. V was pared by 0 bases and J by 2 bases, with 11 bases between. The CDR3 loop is CAISESQVRTYEQYF. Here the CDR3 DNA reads TGTGCCATCAGTGAGTCGCAGGTTAGAACCTACGAGCAGTACTTC.

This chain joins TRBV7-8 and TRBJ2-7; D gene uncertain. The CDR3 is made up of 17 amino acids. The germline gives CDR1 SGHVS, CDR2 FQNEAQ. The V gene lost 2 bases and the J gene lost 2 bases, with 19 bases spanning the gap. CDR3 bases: TGTGCCAGCAGCTTAAGGCTAGTGGTGGATGGCCCCTACGAGCAGTACTTC. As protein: CASSLRLVVDGPYEQYF.

CDR3 DNA sequence: TGTGCCAGCTCATTTACAGCGGGGGCCTACGAGCAGTACTTC. It is translated as CASSFTAGAYEQYF. The chain recombines TRBV18 with TRBJ2-7, with 8 nucleotides matching TRBD2. Per germline, CDR1 KGHSH and CDR2 LQKENI. V lost 5 bases and J lost 2; bases outside the gene matches: 5. This CDR3 region has 14 residues.